This entry features one T cell receptor (beta chain) sequence. PCR was performed a second time for about 7 to 11 cycles using a sample-barcoded 5' primer and a J-beta primer mix. A single record per CDR3 protein comes from TCRdb applying MiXCR to the 5' RACE reads. This table holds more than 650,000 distinct CDR3 sequences, 50% to 65% found once. This entry comes from a study of blood T cells in healthy people across ages. The CDR3 runs 15 residues. Germline V gene lookup returns CDR1 SGHKS and CDR2 YYEKEE (reference sequence). Trimming removed 1 base at V and 4 bases at J, with 9 bases between. The origin of this receptor is an older man in good health. The chain uses TRBV5-5 and TRBJ2-6; the D gene is possibly TRBD2 (5 bases). Material: blood. The CDR3 sequence: CASSLIGVGANVLTF. The CDR3 region has the DNA TGTGCCAGCAGCTTGATCGGGGTCGGGGCCAACGTCCTGACTTTC.